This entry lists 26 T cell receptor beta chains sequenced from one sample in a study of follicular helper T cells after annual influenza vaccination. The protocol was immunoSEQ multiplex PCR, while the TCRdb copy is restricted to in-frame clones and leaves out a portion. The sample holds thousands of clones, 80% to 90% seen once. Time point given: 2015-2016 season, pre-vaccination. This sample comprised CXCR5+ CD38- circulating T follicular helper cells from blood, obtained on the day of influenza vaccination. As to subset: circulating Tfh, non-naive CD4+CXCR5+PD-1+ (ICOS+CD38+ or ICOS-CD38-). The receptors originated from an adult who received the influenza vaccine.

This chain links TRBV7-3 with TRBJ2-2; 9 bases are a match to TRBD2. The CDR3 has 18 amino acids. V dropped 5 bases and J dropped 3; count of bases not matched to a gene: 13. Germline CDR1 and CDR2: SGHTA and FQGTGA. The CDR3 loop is CASSPQGVASGDTGELFF. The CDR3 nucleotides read TGTGCCAGCAGCCCGCAGGGGGTGGCTAGCGGGGACACCGGGGAGCTGTTTTTT.

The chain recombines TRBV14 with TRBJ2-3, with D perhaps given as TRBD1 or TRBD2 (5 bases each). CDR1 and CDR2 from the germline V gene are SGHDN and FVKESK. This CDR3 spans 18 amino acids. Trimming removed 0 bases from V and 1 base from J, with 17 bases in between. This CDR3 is CASSQDPRRRGRTDTQYF. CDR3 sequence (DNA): TGTGCCAGCAGCCAAGATCCAAGGCGACGGGGCCGCACAGATACGCAGTATTTT.

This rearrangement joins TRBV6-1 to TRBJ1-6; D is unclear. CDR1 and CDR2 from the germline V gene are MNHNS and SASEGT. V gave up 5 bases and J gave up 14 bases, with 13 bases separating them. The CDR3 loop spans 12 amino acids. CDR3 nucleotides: TGTGCCAGCAGTCACAAATGGGATTCCCTCCACTTT. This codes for CASSHKWDSLHF.

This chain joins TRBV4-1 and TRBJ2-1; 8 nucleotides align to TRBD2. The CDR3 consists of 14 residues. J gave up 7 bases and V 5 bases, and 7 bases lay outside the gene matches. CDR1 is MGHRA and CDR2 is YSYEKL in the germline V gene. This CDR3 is CASSTPGLENEQFF. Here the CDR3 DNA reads TGCGCCAGCAGCACACCGGGACTAGAAAATGAGCAGTTCTTC.

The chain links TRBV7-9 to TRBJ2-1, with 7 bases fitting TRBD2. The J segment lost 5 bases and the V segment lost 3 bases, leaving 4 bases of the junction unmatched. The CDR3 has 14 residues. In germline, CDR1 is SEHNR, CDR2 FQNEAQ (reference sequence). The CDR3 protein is CASSFQGGDNEQFF. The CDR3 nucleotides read TGTGCCAGCAGCTTCCAGGGAGGGGACAATGAGCAGTTCTTC.

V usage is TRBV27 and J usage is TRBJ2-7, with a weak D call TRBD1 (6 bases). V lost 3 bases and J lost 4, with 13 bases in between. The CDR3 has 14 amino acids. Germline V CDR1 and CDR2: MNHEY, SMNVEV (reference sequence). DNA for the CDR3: TGTGCCAGCAGTTTCAACAGGGAATCTTACGAGCAGTACTTC. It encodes CASSFNRESYEQYF.

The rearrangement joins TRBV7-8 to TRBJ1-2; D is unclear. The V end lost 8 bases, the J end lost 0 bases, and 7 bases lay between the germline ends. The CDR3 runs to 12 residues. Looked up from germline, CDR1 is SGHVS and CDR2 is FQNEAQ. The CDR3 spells CASYHPNYGYTF. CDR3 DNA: TGTGCCAGCTACCATCCTAACTATGGCTACACCTTC.

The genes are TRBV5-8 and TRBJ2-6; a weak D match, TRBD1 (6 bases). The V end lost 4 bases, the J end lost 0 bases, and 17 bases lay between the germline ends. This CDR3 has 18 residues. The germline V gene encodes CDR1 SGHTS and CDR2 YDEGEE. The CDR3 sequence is CASSPYRVWGSGANVLTF. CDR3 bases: TGTGCCAGCAGCCCATACAGGGTGTGGGGCTCTGGGGCCAACGTCCTGACTTTC.

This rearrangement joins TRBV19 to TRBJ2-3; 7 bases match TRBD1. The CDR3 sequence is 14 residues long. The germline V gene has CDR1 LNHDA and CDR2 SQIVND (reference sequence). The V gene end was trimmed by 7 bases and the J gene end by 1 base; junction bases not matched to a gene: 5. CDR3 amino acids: CASIGTGGTDTQYF. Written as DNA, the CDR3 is TGTGCCAGTATCGGAACAGGGGGCACAGATACGCAGTATTTT.

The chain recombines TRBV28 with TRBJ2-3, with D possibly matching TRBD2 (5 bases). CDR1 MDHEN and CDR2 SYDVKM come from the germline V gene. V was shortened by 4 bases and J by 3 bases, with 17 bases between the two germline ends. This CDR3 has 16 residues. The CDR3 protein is CASSSLRGLKTDTQYF. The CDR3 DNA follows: TGTGCCAGCAGTTCATTACGGGGATTAAAAACAGATACGCAGTATTTT.

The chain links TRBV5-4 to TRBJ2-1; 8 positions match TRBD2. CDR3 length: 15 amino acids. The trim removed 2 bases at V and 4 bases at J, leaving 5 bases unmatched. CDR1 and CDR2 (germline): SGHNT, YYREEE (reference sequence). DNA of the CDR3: TGTGCCAGCAGCTTAGGCGGGGGGTTTTACAATGAGCAGTTCTTC. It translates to CASSLGGGFYNEQFF.

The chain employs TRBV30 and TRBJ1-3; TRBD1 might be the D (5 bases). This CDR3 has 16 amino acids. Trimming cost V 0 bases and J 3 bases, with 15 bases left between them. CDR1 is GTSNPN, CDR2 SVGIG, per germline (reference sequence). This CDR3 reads CAWSVGKTGGGNTIYF. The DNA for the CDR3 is TGTGCCTGGAGTGTCGGGAAAACAGGAGGTGGAAACACCATATATTTT.

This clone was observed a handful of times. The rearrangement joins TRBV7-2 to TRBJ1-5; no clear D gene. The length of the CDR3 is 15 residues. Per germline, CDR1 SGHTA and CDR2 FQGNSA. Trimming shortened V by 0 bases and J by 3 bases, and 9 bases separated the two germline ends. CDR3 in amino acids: CASSLASTPNQPQHF. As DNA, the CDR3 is TGTGCCAGCAGCTTAGCGTCCACGCCCAATCAGCCCCAGCATTTT.

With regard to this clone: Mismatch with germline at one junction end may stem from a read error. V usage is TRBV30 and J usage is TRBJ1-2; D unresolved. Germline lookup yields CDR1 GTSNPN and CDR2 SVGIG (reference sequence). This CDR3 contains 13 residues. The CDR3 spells CAWSRSLTYDYTF. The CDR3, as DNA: TGTGCCTGGAGCCGGTCACTAACCTATGACTACACCTTC.

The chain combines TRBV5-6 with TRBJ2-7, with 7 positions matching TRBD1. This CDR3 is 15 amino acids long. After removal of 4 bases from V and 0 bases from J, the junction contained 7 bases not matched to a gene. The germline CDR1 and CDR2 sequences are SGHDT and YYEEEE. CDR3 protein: CASSLLTGFSYEQYF. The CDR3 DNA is TGTGCCAGCAGCCTTCTGACAGGGTTCTCCTACGAGCAGTACTTC.

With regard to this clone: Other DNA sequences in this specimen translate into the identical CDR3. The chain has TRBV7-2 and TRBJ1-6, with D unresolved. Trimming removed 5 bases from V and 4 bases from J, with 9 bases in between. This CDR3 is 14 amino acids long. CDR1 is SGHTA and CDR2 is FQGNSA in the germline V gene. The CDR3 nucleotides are TGTGCCAGCAGCCTAGACGGATATAATTCACCCCTCCACTTT. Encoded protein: CASSLDGYNSPLHF. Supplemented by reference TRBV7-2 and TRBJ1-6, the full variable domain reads GAGVSQSPSNKVTEKGKDVELRCDPISGHTALYWYRQSLGQGLEFLIYFQGNSAPDKSGLPSDRFSAERTGGSVSTLTIQRTQQEDSAVYLCASSLDGYNSPLHFGNGTRLTVT.

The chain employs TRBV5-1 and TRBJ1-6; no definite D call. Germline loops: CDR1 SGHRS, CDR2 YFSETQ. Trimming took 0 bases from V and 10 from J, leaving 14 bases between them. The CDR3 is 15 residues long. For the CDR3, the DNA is TGCGCCAGCAGCTTGGAGGCGGGGAGAGGGTCACCCCTCCACTTT. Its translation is CASSLEAGRGSPLHF.

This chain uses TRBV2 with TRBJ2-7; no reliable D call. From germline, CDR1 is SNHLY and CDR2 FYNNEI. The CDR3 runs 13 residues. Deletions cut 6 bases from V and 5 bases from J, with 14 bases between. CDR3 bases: TGTGCCAGCAGACCAGACATAGGCGACGAGCAGTACTTC. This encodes CASRPDIGDEQYF. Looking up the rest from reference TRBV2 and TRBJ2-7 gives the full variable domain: EPEVTQTPSHQVTQMGQEVILRCVPISNHLYFYWYRQILGQKVEFLVSFYNNEISEKSEIFDDQFSVERPDGSNFTLKIRSTKLEDSAMYFCASRPDIGDEQYFGPGTRLTVT.

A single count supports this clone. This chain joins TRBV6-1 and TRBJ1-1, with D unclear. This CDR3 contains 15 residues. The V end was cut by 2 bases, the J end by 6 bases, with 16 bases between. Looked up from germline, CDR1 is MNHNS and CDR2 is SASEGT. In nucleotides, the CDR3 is TGTGCCAGCAGTGAACAAACAGCCACCCTCCCTGAAGCTTTCTTT. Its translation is CASSEQTATLPEAFF.

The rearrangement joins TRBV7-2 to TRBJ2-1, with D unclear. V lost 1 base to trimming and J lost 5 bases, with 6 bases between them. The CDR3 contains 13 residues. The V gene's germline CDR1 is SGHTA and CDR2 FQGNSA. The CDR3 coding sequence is TGTGCCAGCAGCTTAGGCAAGAACAATGAGCAGTTCTTC. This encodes CASSLGKNNEQFF.

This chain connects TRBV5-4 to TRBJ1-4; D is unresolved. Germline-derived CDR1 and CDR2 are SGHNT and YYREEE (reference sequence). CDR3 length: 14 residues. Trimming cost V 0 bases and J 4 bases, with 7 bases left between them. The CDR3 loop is CASSLDRDNEKLFF. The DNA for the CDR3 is TGTGCCAGCAGCTTGGACAGAGATAATGAAAAACTGTTTTTT.

CDR3 sequence: CASSSRDSGHYEQYF. CDR3 nucleotides: TGCGCCAGCAGTAGCCGGGACAGCGGACACTACGAGCAGTACTTC. The chain recombines TRBV5-1 with TRBJ2-7, with 7 bases that match TRBD1. V trimming: 5 bases; J trimming: 3 bases; junction bases outside the gene matches: 11. The length of the CDR3 is 15 residues. Germline V gene sequence: CDR1 SGHRS, CDR2 YFSETQ.

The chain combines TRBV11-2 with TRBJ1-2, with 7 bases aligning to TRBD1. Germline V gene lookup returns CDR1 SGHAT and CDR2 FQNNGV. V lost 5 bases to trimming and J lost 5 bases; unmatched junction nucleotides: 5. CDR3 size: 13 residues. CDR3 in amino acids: CASSPQQGYGYTF. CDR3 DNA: TGTGCCAGCAGCCCACAACAGGGGTATGGCTACACCTTC. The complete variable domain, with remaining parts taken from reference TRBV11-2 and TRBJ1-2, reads EAGVAQSPRYKIIEKRQSVAFWCNPISGHATLYWYQQILGQGPKLLIQFQNNGVVDDSQLPKDRFSAERLKGVDSTLKIQPAKLEDSAVYLCASSPQQGYGYTFGSGTRLTVV.

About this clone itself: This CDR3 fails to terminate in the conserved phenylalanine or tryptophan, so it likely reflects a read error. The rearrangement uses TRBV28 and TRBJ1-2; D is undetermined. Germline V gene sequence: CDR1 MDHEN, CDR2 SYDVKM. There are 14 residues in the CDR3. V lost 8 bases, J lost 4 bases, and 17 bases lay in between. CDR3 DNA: TGTGCCAGCTGGGTTTCGACGGTGCCCTATGGCTACACCCTC. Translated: CASWVSTVPYGYTL.

CDR3 sequence (DNA): TGTGCCAGCTCACCATACACGGGGGACAGGCCCACTGAAGCTTTCTTT. Its translation is CASSPYTGDRPTEAFF. J is TRBJ1-1 and V is TRBV18; TRBD1 aligns across 8 bases. The ends lost 2 bases at V and 4 bases at J; junction bases unmatched: 9. The CDR3 is 16 amino acids. Germline CDR1 reads KGHSH; CDR2 reads LQKENI.

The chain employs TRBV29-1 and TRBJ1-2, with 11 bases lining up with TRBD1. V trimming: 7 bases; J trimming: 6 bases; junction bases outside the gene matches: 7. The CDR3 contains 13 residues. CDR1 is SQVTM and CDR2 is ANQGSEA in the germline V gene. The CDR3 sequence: CSAQGQGVHGYTF. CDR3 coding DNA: TGCAGCGCACAGGGACAGGGGGTCCATGGCTACACCTTC.